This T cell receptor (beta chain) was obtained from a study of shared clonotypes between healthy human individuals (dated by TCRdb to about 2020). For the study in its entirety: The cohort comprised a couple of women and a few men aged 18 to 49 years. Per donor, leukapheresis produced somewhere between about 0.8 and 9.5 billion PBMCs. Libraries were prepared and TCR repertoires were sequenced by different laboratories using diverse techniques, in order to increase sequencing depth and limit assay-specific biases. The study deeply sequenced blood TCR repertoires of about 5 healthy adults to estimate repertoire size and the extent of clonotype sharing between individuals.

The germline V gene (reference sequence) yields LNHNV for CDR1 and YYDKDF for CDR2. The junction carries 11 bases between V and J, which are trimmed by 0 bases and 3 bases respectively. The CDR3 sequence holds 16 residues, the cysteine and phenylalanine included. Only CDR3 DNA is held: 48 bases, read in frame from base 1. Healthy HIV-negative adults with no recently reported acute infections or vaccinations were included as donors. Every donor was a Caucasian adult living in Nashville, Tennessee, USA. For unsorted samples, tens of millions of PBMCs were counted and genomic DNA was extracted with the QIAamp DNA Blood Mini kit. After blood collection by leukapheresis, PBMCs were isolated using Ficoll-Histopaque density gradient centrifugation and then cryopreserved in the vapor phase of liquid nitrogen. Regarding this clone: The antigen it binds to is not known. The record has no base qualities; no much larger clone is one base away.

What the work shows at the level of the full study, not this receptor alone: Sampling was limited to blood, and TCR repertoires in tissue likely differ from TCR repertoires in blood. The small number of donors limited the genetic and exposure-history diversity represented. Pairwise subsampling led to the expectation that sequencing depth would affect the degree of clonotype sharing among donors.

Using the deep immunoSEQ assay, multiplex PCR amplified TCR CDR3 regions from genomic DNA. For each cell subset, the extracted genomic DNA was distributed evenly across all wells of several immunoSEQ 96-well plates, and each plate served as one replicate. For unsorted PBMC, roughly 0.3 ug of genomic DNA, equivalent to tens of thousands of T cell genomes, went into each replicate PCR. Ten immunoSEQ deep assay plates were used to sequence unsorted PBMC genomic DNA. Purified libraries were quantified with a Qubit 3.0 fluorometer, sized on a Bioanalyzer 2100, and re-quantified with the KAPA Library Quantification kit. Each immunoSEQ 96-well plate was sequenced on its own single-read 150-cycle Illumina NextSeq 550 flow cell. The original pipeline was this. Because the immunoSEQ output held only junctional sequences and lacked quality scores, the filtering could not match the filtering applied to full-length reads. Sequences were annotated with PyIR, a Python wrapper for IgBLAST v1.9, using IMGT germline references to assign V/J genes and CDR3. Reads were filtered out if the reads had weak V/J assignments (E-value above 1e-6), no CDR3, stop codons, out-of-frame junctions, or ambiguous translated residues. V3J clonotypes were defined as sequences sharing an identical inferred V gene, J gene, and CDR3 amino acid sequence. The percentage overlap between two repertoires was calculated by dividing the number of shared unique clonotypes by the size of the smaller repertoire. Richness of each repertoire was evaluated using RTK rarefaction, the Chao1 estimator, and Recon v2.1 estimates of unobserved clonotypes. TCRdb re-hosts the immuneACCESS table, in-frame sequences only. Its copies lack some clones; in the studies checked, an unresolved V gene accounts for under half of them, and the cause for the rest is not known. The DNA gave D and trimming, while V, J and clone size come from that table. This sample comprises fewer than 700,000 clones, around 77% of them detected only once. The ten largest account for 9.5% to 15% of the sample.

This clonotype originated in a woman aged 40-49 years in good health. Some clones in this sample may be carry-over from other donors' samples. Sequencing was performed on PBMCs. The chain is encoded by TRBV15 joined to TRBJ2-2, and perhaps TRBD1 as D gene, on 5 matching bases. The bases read TGTGCCACCAGCAGAGACACTTTACAGGACACCGGGGAGCTGTTTTTT. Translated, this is CATSRDTLQDTGELFF.